The source of this TCR beta chain is a study of cytomegalovirus exposure and HLA in healthy donors. Findings and caveats of the study: The authors listed over 150 TCR beta chains as cytomegalovirus-associated. Accounts indicate the classifier identified cytomegalovirus status with strong specificity and sensitivity. In a later analysis, a missense DCLRE1C variant was linked to TCR beta V- and J-gene trimming.

PCR employed 60 Vbeta and 13 Jbeta primers. Sequenced by immunoSEQ multiplex PCR; TCRdb stores in-frame clones only, minus some. In the table there are some 65,000 clones, around four fifths of which are singletons. Only one count was recorded for this clone. What it recognizes is unknown. The germline gives CDR1 MNHNS, CDR2 SASEGT. The V end lost 7 bases, the J end lost 7 bases, and 16 bases lay between the germline ends. The length of the CDR3 is 13 residues. This receptor was taken from a girl between 10 and 17 years old in good health and CMV-seropositive. The sample consisted of PBMCs. The chain has TRBV6-1 and TRBJ2-5; TRBD2 is a possible D gene (6 bases). The CDR3 is CASKSQLAGTQYF. In DNA form, the CDR3 reads TGTGCCAGCAAAAGTCAACTAGCAGGGACCCAGTACTTC.